Following are 5 T cell receptor beta chains from one sample sequenced in a study of CD8+CD57+ T cells in acquired aplastic anemia. Profiling of TCR beta VDJ combinations and CDR3 sequences used genomic DNA as template. TCRdb called the reads again in MiXCR, with one record for every CDR3 protein. The sample consists of fewer than 200,000 distinct CDR3 sequences, roughly 48% of them appearing once. The material sequenced was sorted CD4+, CD8+, or CD8+CD57+ T cells (not recorded which) from PBMCs. Every receptor here comes from a human donor in good health.

The chain recombines TRBV29-1 with TRBJ2-1; D unclear. V lost 4 bases to trimming and J lost 5 bases, with 12 bases between them. The germline gives CDR1 SQVTM, CDR2 ANQGSEA. This CDR3 region has 13 residues. The CDR3 reads CSVAEINNNEQFF. The CDR3 coding sequence is TGCAGCGTTGCAGAGATTAATAACAATGAGCAGTTCTTC.

Written as DNA, the CDR3 is TGTGCCACCAGTACCACGACTAGCGGGAGTGTCTATGAGCAGTTCTTC. Translated, it gives CATSTTTSGSVYEQFF. This chain links TRBV24-1 with TRBJ2-1; 12 bases are shared with TRBD2. The ends lost 6 bases at V and 8 bases at J; junction bases unmatched: 10. Germline V gene lookup returns CDR1 KGHDR and CDR2 SFDVKD. The CDR3 has 16 residues.

This chain connects TRBV20-1 to TRBJ1-5; TRBD1 might be the D (5 bases). Germline V gives CDR1 DFQATT, CDR2 SNEGSKA (reference sequence). The CDR3 extends over 18 amino acids. Trimming shortened V by 1 base and J by 0 bases, and 19 bases separated the two germline ends. The CDR3 DNA sequence: TGCAGTGCTAGAGCGGGCAGTGGTGACAGCTATAGCAATCAGCCCCAGCATTTT. Its translation: CSARAGSGDSYSNQPQHF.

Ten or more counts support this clonotype. The rearrangement joins TRBV5-1 to TRBJ2-1; D gene ambiguous. The CDR3 runs 14 residues. V dropped 4 bases and J dropped 8 bases, with 16 bases sitting between them. Looked up from germline, CDR1 is SGHRS and CDR2 is YFSETQ. CDR3 protein: CASSRSIRVDEQFF. CDR3 in DNA: TGCGCCAGCAGCCGAAGCATTAGGGTCGATGAGCAGTTCTTC.

This clonotype was seen a few times. This chain links TRBV2 with TRBJ1-1; D gene uncertain. The CDR3 is 12 residues long. The V end lost 1 base, the J end lost 9 bases, and 9 bases lay between the germline ends. Germline loops: CDR1 SNHLY, CDR2 FYNNEI. CDR3 sequence reads: CASSEGGRQAFF. Here the CDR3 DNA reads TGTGCCAGCAGTGAAGGAGGCCGCCAAGCTTTCTTT.